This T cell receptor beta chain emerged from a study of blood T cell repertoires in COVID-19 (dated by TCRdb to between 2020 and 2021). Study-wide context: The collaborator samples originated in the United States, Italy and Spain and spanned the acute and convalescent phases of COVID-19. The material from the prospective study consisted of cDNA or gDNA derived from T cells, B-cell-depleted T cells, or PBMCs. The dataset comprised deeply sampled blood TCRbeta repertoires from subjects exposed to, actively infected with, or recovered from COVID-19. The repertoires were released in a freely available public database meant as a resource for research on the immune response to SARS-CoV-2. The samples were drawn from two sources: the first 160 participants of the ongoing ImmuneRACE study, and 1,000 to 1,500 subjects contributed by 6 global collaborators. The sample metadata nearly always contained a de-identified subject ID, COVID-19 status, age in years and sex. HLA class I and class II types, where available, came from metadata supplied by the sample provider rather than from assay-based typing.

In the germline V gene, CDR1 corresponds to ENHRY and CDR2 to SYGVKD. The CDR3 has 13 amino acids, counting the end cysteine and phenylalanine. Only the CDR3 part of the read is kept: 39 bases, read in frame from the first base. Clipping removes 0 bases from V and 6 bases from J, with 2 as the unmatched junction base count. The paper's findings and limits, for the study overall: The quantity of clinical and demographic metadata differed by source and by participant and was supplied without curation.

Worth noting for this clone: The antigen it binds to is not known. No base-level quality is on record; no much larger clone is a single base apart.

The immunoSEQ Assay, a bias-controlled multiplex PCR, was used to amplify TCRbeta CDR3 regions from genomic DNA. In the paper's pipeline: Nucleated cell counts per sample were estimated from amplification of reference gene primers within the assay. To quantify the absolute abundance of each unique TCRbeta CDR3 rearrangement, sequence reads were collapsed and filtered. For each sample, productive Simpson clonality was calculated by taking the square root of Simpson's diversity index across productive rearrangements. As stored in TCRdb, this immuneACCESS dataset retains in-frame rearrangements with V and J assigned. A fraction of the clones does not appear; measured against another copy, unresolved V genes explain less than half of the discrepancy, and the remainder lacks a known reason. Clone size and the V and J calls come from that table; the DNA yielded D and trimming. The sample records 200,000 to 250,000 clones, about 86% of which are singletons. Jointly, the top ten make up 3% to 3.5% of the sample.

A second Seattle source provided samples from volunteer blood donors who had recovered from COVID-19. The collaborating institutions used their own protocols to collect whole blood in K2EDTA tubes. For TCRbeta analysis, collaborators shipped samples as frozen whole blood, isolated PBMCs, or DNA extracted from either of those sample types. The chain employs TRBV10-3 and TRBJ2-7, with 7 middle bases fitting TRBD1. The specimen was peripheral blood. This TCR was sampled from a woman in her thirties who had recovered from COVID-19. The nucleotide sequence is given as TGTGCCATCAGTGAGTCGTCAGGGGGCGAGCAGTACTTC. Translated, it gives CAISESSGGEQYF.